A single TCR beta chain is shown here with its context. Its antigen is as yet unknown. Germline CDR1 reads SGHTA; CDR2 reads FQGTGA. The CDR3 loop spans 16 amino acids. V lost 2 bases to trimming and J lost 5 bases; unmatched junction nucleotides: 5. The sample belongs to a study of persistence of HIV-infected CD4 T cells. Stimulation used 8 to 10 ug/mL lysate from CMV-infected fibroblasts. CD40L-negative CD69-negative CD45RO-high memory CD4+ T cells were sorted as populations depleted of antigen-responding cells. Sequencing used immunoSEQ version 4 in survey mode. The repertoire was sequenced with immunoSEQ multiplex PCR; TCRdb's copy has only in-frame clones and lacks some. The data show about 50,000 clones, over 70% seen once.

Source: CD4+ T cells sorted from PBMCs after roughly 20-hour stimulation, taken from a patient who received antiretroviral therapy. The clonotype was recovered from an adult man with HIV who was CMV-seropositive. J is TRBJ2-1 and V is TRBV7-3; TRBD2 matches 11 bases. In DNA form, the CDR3 reads TGTGCCAGCAGCTTATGGGGGACTAGCGGTCACAATGAGCAGTTCTTC. Translating it yields CASSLWGTSGHNEQFF.